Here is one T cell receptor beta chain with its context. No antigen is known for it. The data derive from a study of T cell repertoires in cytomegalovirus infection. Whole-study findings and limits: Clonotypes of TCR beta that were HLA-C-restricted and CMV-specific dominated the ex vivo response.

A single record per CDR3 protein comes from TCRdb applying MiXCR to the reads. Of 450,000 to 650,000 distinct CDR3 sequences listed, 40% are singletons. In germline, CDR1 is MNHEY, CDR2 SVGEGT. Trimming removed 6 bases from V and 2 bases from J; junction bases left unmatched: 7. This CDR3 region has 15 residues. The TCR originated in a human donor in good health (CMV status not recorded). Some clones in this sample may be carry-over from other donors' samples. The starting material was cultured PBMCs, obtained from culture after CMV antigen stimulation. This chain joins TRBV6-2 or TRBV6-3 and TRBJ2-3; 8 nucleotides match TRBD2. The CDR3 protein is CASRGGRFSTDTQYF. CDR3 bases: TGTGCCAGCAGAGGCGGGAGGTTCTCCACAGATACGCAGTATTTT.